The 30 T cell receptor beta chains in this list originate from one sample, sequenced in a study of blood T cell repertoires in COVID-19. Sequencing was performed with immunoSEQ multiplex PCR; in TCRdb, only in-frame clones are kept and a portion is missing. The table shows hundreds of thousands of clones, with 65% to 90% occurring only once. Sequencing input: peripheral blood. These receptors all come from a man aged 45-65 years with active or convalescent COVID-19.

The gene calls are TRBV27 and TRBJ2-7; 9 nucleotides agree with TRBD1. The V segment lost 4 bases and the J segment 5 bases; nucleotides outside the gene matches: 15. This CDR3 has 17 amino acids. Germline values: CDR1 MNHEY, CDR2 SMNVEV (reference sequence). The CDR3 DNA follows: TGTGCCAGCAGTTCCATATACCACTTGGGACAGGGCGACGAGCAGTACTTC. This encodes CASSSIYHLGQGDEQYF.

The J gene is TRBJ1-6, the V gene TRBV7-2; 10 bases match TRBD1. J gave up 7 bases and V 4 bases, and 7 bases lay outside the gene matches. Germline V gene sequence: CDR1 SGHTA, CDR2 FQGNSA. This CDR3 has 16 residues. The CDR3 sequence is CASSWGGQGTNSPLHF. The CDR3 DNA reads TGTGCCAGCAGCTGGGGGGGACAGGGGACAAATTCACCCCTCCACTTT.

The V gene is TRBV7-3, the J gene TRBJ2-2, with 7 bases fitting TRBD2. CDR3 length equals 15 residues. Trimming removed 5 bases from V and 5 bases from J; junction bases left unmatched: 8. The germline V gene encodes CDR1 SGHTA and CDR2 FQGTGA. The CDR3 DNA follows: TGTGCCAGCAGCCCAGGGCGGGACTATACCGGGGAGCTGTTTTTT. This encodes CASSPGRDYTGELFF.

The J gene is TRBJ2-3, the V gene TRBV11-2; the match to TRBD2 covers 10 bases. Germline V lookup: CDR1 SGHAT, CDR2 FQNNGV. The CDR3 runs to 15 residues. V shed 6 bases and J 4 bases; nucleotides not matched to a gene: 7. The CDR3 loop is CASRRAGGPSDTQYF. The CDR3 bases are TGTGCCAGCAGAAGAGCGGGAGGGCCATCAGATACGCAGTATTTT.

J is TRBJ2-2 and V is TRBV3-1 (or the pseudogene TRBV3-2); TRBD1 is a possible D gene (6 bases). This CDR3 comprises 17 residues. Germline-derived CDR1 and CDR2 are LGHDT and YNNKEL (reference sequence). V lost 0 bases to trimming and J lost 1 base, with 12 bases between them. For the CDR3, the DNA is TGTGCCAGCAGCCAAGATAGGTACAGGGAGAACACCGGGGAGCTGTTTTTT. Its translation: CASSQDRYRENTGELFF.

The chain couples TRBV14 to TRBJ2-5; 8 bases fit TRBD2. V lost 2 bases, J lost 2 bases, and 7 bases stayed unmatched. The CDR3 runs 16 residues. Germline lookup yields CDR1 SGHDN and CDR2 FVKESK. CDR3 loop: CASSQLPGGEQETQYF. The DNA for the CDR3 is TGTGCCAGCAGCCAATTGCCGGGAGGGGAGCAAGAGACCCAGTACTTC.

The chain combines TRBV5-8 with TRBJ1-5; the match to TRBD1 covers 8 bases. V shed 2 bases and J 0 bases; nucleotides not matched to a gene: 4. CDR1 is SGHTS and CDR2 is YDEGEE in the germline V gene. The CDR3 length is 16 residues. The CDR3 reads CASSLPDRGSNQPQHF. The CDR3, as DNA: TGTGCCAGCAGCTTACCAGACAGGGGTAGCAATCAGCCCCAGCATTTT.

This clone was recorded only once. V gene TRBV4-1 combines with J gene TRBJ2-3; 7 nucleotides line up with TRBD2. There are 16 residues in the CDR3. J gave up 4 bases and V 4 bases, and 11 bases lay outside the gene matches. Germline assignment: CDR1 MGHRA and CDR2 YSYEKL. The chain's CDR3 is CASSPLGEGRADTQYF. The CDR3 coding sequence is TGCGCCAGCAGCCCATTGGGGGAGGGCCGGGCAGATACGCAGTATTTT.

The V gene is TRBV24-1, the J gene TRBJ2-7; D gene unclear. CDR1 is KGHDR, CDR2 SFDVKD, per germline. The CDR3 is made up of 16 amino acids. V was shortened by 6 bases and J by 4 bases, with 21 bases between the two germline ends. CDR3: CATSTTATRNLYEQYF. The CDR3 coding sequence is TGTGCCACCAGTACCACCGCGACAAGGAACCTTTACGAGCAGTACTTC.

V and J are TRBV5-4 and TRBJ2-3; TRBD2 is a possible D gene (6 bases). This CDR3 is built from 15 residues. In germline, CDR1 is SGHNT, CDR2 YYREEE (reference sequence). The V and J ends lost 2 bases and 3 bases respectively, with 13 bases between them. CDR3 DNA sequence: TGTGCCAGCAGCTTAGGTGGTAGCGGAACAGATACGCAGTATTTT. This encodes CASSLGGSGTDTQYF.

The chain is built from TRBV28 and TRBJ2-5; the match to TRBD2 covers 11 bases. Germline values: CDR1 MDHEN, CDR2 SYDVKM. The V and J ends lost 5 bases and 5 bases, in that order; junction bases with no gene match: 4. This CDR3 comprises 14 residues. CDR3 sequence reads: CASSLAGGWETQYF. The CDR3 coding sequence is TGTGCCAGCAGTCTAGCGGGAGGTTGGGAGACCCAGTACTTC. Together with reference TRBV28 and TRBJ2-5, the CDR3 gives the full variable domain: DVKVTQSSRYLVKRTGEKVFLECVQDMDHENMFWYRQDPGLGLRLIYFSYDVKMKEKGDIPEGYSVSREKKERFSLILESASTNQTSMYLCASSLAGGWETQYFGPGTRLLVL.

The chain is built from TRBV15 and TRBJ2-2, with TRBD1 matching over 7 bases. V was pared by 5 bases and J by 2 bases, with 5 bases of the junction left unmatched. CDR3 length: 15 amino acids. Looked up from germline, CDR1 is LNHNV and CDR2 is YYDKDF (reference sequence). The CDR3 protein is CATSFHRGNTGELFF. As DNA, the CDR3 is TGTGCCACCAGCTTCCACAGGGGAAACACCGGGGAGCTGTTTTTT. The variable domain in full, with the rest retrieved from reference TRBV15 and TRBJ2-2, is DAMVIQNPRYQVTQFGKPVTLSCSQTLNHNVMYWYQQKSSQAPKLLFHYYDKDFNNEADTPDNFQSRRPNTSFCFLDIRSPGLGDTAMYLCATSFHRGNTGELFFGEGSRLTVL.

This chain connects TRBV2 to TRBJ1-2, with 11 bases lining up with TRBD1. This CDR3 contains 15 residues. The V segment lost 3 bases and the J segment 6 bases; nucleotides outside the gene matches: 6. Looked up from germline, CDR1 is SNHLY and CDR2 is FYNNEI. The CDR3 bases are TGTGCCAGCAGTGAGGACAGGGGGCGATACGATGGCTACACCTTC. This translates into CASSEDRGRYDGYTF.

This clone has a single count. The genes are TRBV4-1 and TRBJ2-5, with D perhaps matching TRBD2 (5 bases). The V end lost 4 bases, the J end lost 3 bases, and 12 bases lay between the germline ends. This CDR3 comprises 14 residues. Germline V lookup: CDR1 MGHRA, CDR2 YSYEKL. The CDR3, as DNA: TGCGCCAGCAGCCGGTCGGGGTACAAAGAGACCCAGTACTTC. Its translation: CASSRSGYKETQYF.

The CDR3 bases are TGTGCCAGCAGCCAAGCGGTCCCTAGCGGGGGCTACGAGCAGTACTTC. The encoded protein is CASSQAVPSGGYEQYF. This rearrangement joins TRBV4-2 to TRBJ2-7, with 10 bases identical to TRBD2. The length of the CDR3 is 16 residues. Germline assignment: CDR1 LGHNA and CDR2 YNFKEQ. The V gene end was trimmed by 1 base and the J gene end by 3 bases; junction bases not matched to a gene: 6.

The chain links TRBV6-1 to TRBJ1-1, with TRBD1 matching 8 bases. CDR1 MNHNS and CDR2 SASEGT come from the germline V gene. V trimming: 4 bases; J trimming: 6 bases; junction bases outside the gene matches: 19. The CDR3 length is 18 residues. The CDR3, as DNA: TGTGCCAGCAGTGTATCCAGGGGGCGCGGTGTCCTAAGAGCTGAAGCTTTCTTT. Amino acids: CASSVSRGRGVLRAEAFF.

The CDR3 loop is CASSSKQGARTEAFF. The CDR3, as DNA: TGTGCCAGCAGCTCGAAACAGGGGGCGCGGACTGAAGCTTTCTTT. The V gene is TRBV11-1, the J gene TRBJ1-1, with 9 bases lining up with TRBD1. The CDR3 is 15 residues long. CDR1 SGHAT and CDR2 FQDESV come from the germline V gene (reference sequence). V lost 4 bases, J lost 5 bases, and 8 bases stayed unmatched.

V and J are TRBV5-6 and TRBJ1-5; no firm D call. The CDR3 is 14 amino acids. V was shortened by 0 bases and J by 2 bases, with 6 bases between the two germline ends. Germline V CDR1 and CDR2: SGHDT, YYEEEE. The CDR3 DNA reads as TGTGCCAGCAGCTTGGTTGGAGGCAATCAGCCCCAGCATTTT. It translates to CASSLVGGNQPQHF.

The V gene is TRBV30, the J gene TRBJ2-7; no reliable D call. V gave up 0 bases and J gave up 1 base, with 10 bases separating them. The CDR3 has 14 residues. CDR1 is GTSNPN and CDR2 is SVGIG in the germline V gene (reference sequence). CDR3 sequence reads: CAWSVTAKSYEQYF. CDR3 DNA sequence: TGTGCCTGGAGTGTAACAGCAAAGTCCTACGAGCAGTACTTC.

This clone was seen only once. The chain links TRBV5-5 to TRBJ2-3; no reliable D call. CDR3 length equals 11 residues. Trimming cost V 3 bases and J 9 bases, with 8 bases left between them. The V gene's germline CDR1 is SGHKS and CDR2 YYEKEE (reference sequence). This chain's CDR3 is CASSYDTTQYF. Written as DNA, the CDR3 is TGTGCCAGCAGCTACGACACCACGCAGTATTTT.

The chain combines TRBV7-9 with TRBJ2-7; 12 positions match TRBD2. This CDR3 contains 15 residues. V lost 5 bases, J lost 2 bases, and 4 bases stayed unmatched. The germline V gene encodes CDR1 SEHNR and CDR2 FQNEAQ (reference sequence). CDR3 in DNA: TGTGCCAGCAGCGCCCTAGCGGGAGGGCCCTACGAGCAGTACTTC. Its translation is CASSALAGGPYEQYF.

J is TRBJ2-7 and V is TRBV5-1, with 12 nucleotides matching TRBD1. Germline CDR1 is SGHRS and CDR2 is YFSETQ. CDR3 length equals 14 residues. V lost 3 bases and J lost 7; bases outside the gene matches: 5. The CDR3 DNA reads as TGCGCCAGCAGCTCGGGACAGGGGGCGTGGGAGCAGTACTTC. Protein product: CASSSGQGAWEQYF. Looking up the rest from reference TRBV5-1 and TRBJ2-7 gives the full variable domain: KAGVTQTPRYLIKTRGQQVTLSCSPISGHRSVSWYQQTPGQGLQFLFEYFSETQRNKGNFPGRFSGRQFSNSRSEMNVSTLELGDSALYLCASSSGQGAWEQYFGPGTRLTVT.

The chain employs TRBV5-1 and TRBJ2-1, with 10 bases that match TRBD2. Per germline, CDR1 SGHRS and CDR2 YFSETQ. The CDR3 has 16 residues. The J segment lost 2 bases and the V segment lost 0 bases, leaving 2 bases of the junction unmatched. CDR3 amino acids: CASSLDLAGAYNEQFF. In nucleotides, the CDR3 is TGCGCCAGCAGCTTGGATCTAGCGGGAGCCTACAATGAGCAGTTCTTC.

A word on this clone: Additional DNA sequences in this sample encode the identical CDR3. The CDR3 DNA reads as TGTGCCAGCAGCGTAGGACAGAACTATGGCTACACCTTC. Translation gives CASSVGQNYGYTF. The rearrangement uses TRBV9 and TRBJ1-2; a possible D gene is TRBD1 (5 bases). This CDR3 region has 13 residues. Germline CDR1 SGDLS, CDR2 YYNGEE. V lost 0 bases, J lost 2 bases, and 5 bases lay in between.

The chain has TRBV30 and TRBJ1-2; the match to TRBD1 covers 7 bases. The CDR3 runs to 13 residues. J was trimmed by 1 base and V by 5 bases; bases with no gene match: 4. The germline gives CDR1 GTSNPN, CDR2 SVGIG (reference sequence). CDR3 protein: CAWEQGFNYGYTF. DNA of the CDR3: TGTGCCTGGGAACAGGGGTTTAACTATGGCTACACCTTC.

The V and J genes are TRBV7-9 and TRBJ1-2; unclear D gene. V was cut by 1 base and J by 2 bases, with 11 bases left in between. The length of the CDR3 is 15 residues. The V gene's germline CDR1 is SEHNR and CDR2 FQNEAQ (reference sequence). The DNA of the CDR3 is TGTGCCAGCAGCTTAGTGCTGGGCGGGAACTATGGCTACACCTTC. It encodes CASSLVLGGNYGYTF.

The rearrangement uses TRBV6-5 and TRBJ1-5; TRBD1 agrees at 9 bases. CDR3 length: 14 residues. The V segment lost 9 bases and the J segment 7 bases; nucleotides outside the gene matches: 10. Germline lookup yields CDR1 MNHEY and CDR2 SVGAGI. The CDR3 here is CASSQGQGYQPQHF. In DNA form, the CDR3 reads TGTGCCAGTTCTCAGGGACAGGGCTACCAGCCCCAGCATTTT.

The J gene is TRBJ2-7, the V gene TRBV5-4; TRBD1 aligns across 10 bases. Losses at the gene ends were 4 bases for V and 6 bases for J; bases not matched to a gene: 7. Germline V gives CDR1 SGHNT, CDR2 YYREEE (reference sequence). CDR3 length equals 14 residues. The CDR3 DNA reads as TGTGCCAGCAGCAGGGACAGGGGTGTAGTCGAGCAGTACTTC. It is translated as CASSRDRGVVEQYF.

V and J are TRBV28 and TRBJ2-7; D gene uncertain. The length of the CDR3 is 13 residues. In germline, CDR1 is MDHEN, CDR2 SYDVKM. Trimming shortened V by 5 bases and J by 2 bases, and 10 bases separated the two germline ends. The CDR3 region is CASSGSIPYEQYF. DNA for the CDR3: TGTGCCAGCAGTGGCAGTATTCCCTACGAGCAGTACTTC. The whole variable domain, filled in from reference TRBV28 and TRBJ2-7, reads DVKVTQSSRYLVKRTGEKVFLECVQDMDHENMFWYRQDPGLGLRLIYFSYDVKMKEKGDIPEGYSVSREKKERFSLILESASTNQTSMYLCASSGSIPYEQYFGPGTRLTVT.

The chain links TRBV28 to TRBJ1-5; the D gene is possibly TRBD1 (5 bases). Germline V gene sequence: CDR1 MDHEN, CDR2 SYDVKM. The CDR3 loop spans 12 amino acids. The germline V and J ends were trimmed by 7 bases and 4 bases, with 8 bases remaining between them. The CDR3 DNA reads as TGTGCCAGCAAAGGGGCAAATCAGCCCCAGCATTTT. The encoded protein is CASKGANQPQHF.